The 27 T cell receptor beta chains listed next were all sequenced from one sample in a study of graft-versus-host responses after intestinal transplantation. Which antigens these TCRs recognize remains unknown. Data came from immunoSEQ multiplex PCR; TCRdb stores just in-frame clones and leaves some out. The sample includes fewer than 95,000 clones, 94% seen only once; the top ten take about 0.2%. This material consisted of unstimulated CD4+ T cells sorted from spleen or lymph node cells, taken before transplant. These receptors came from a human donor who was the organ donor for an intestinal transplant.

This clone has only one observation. CDR3 sequence: CASSRYAGQTYEQYF. In DNA, the CDR3 is TGTGCCAGCAGCCGGTATGCGGGACAGACCTACGAGCAGTACTTC. This chain uses TRBV27 with TRBJ2-7, with a possible D match to TRBD1 (7 bases). CDR3 length: 15 amino acids. V lost 6 bases and J lost 2, with 17 bases in between. Germline CDR1 and CDR2: MNHEY and SMNVEV (reference sequence).

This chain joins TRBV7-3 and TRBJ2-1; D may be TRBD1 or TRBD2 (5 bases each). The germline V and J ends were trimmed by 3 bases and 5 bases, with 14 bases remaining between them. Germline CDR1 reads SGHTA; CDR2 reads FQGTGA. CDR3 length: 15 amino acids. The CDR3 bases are TGTGCCAGCAGCTTGGTGGGGGACCATAACAATGAGCAGTTCTTC. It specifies CASSLVGDHNNEQFF.

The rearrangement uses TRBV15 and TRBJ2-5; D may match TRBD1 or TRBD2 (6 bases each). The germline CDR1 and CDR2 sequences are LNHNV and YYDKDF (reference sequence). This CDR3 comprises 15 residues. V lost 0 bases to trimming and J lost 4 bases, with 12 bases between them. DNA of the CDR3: TGTGCCACCAGCAGAGATACGGGGGCGCGAGAGACCCAGTACTTC. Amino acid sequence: CATSRDTGARETQYF.

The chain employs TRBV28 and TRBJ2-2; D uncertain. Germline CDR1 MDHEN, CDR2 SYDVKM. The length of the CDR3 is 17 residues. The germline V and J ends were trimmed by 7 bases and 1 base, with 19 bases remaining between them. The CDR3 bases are TGTGCCAGCACCCCCGACTGGGCGGCACAGAACACCGGGGAGCTGTTTTTT. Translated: CASTPDWAAQNTGELFF.

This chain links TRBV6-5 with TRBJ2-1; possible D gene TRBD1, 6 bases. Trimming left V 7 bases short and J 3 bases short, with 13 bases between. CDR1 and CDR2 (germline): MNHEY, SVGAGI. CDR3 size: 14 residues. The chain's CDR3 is CASNGQKNYNEQFF. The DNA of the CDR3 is TGTGCCAGCAACGGACAGAAAAACTACAATGAGCAGTTCTTC.

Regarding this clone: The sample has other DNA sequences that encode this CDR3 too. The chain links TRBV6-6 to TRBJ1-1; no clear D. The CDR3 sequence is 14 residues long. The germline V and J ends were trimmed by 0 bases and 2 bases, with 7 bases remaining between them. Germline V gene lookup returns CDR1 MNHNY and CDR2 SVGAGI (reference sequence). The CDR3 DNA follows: TGTGCCAGCAGTTACTCGACCGGTAACACTGAAGCTTTCTTT. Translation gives CASSYSTGNTEAFF.

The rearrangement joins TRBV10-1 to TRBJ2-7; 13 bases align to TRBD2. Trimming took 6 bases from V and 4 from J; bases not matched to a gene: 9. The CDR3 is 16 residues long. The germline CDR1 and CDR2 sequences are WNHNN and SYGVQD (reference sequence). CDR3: CASSRGLAGARYEQYF. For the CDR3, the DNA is TGCGCCAGCAGCCGTGGACTAGCGGGGGCCCGTTACGAGCAGTACTTC.

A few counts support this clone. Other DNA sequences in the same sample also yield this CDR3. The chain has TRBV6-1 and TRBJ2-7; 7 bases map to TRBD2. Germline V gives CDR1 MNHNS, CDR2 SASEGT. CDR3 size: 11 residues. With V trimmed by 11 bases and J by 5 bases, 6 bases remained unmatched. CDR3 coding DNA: TGTGCCCCCCTAGGGACTAACGAGCAGTACTTC. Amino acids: CAPLGTNEQYF.

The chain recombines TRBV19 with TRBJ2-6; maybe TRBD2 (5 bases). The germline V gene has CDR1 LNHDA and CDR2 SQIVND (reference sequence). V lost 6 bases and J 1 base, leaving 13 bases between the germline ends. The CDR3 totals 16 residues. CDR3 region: CASREGVQSGANVLTF. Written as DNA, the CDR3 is TGTGCCAGTAGAGAGGGCGTCCAGTCTGGGGCCAACGTCCTGACTTTC.

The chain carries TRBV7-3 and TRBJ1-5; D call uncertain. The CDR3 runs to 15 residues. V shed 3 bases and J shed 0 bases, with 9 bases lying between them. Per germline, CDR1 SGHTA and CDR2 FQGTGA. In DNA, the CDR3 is TGTGCCAGCAGCTTCCCCGGGAGTAGCAATCAGCCCCAGCATTTT. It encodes CASSFPGSSNQPQHF.

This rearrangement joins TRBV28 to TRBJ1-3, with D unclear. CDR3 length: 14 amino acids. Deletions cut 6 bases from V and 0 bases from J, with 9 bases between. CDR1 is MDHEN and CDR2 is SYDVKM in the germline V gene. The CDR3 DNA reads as TGTGCCAGCAGAGGAGGGCACTCTGGAAACACCATATATTTT. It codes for CASRGGHSGNTIYF.

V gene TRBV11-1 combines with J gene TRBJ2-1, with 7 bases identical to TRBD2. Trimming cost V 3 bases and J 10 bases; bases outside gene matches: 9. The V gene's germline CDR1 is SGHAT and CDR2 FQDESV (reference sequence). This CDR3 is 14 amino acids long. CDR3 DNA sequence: TGTGCCAGCAGCTTCGGAGGACTAGAGTACGAGCAGTTCTTC. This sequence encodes CASSFGGLEYEQFF.

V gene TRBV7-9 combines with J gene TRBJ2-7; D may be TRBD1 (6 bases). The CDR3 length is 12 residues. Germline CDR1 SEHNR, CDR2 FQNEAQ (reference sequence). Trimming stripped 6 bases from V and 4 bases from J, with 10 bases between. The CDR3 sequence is CASSNREYEQYF. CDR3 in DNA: TGTGCCAGCAGTAACAGGGAGTACGAGCAGTACTTC.

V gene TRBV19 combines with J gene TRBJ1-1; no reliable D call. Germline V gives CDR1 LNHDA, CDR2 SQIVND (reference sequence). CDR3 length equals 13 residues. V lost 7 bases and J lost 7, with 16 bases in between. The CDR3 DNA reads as TGTGCCAGTAAGGGAGGCAGAAGGATTGAAGCTTTCTTT. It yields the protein CASKGGRRIEAFF.

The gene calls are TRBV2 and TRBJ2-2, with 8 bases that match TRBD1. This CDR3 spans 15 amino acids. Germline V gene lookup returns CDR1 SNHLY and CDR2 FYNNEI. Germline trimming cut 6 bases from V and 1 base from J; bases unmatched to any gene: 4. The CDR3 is CASRAGTGNTGELFF. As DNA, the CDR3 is TGTGCCAGCAGAGCCGGGACAGGGAACACCGGGGAGCTGTTTTTT.

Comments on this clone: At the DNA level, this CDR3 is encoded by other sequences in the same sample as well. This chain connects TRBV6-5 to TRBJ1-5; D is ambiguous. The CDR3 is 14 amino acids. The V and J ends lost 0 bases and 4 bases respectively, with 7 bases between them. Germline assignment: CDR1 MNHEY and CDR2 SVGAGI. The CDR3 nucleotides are TGTGCCAGCAGTTACTCAACGGGGAATCAGCCCCAGCATTTT. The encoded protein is CASSYSTGNQPQHF.

This CDR3 is CASSLIPNEQFF. The CDR3 DNA reads as TGTGCCAGCAGCTTAATCCCGAATGAGCAGTTCTTC. The chain uses TRBV7-2 and TRBJ2-1; D ambiguous. The V gene's germline CDR1 is SGHTA and CDR2 FQGNSA. Trimming took off 2 bases at V and 7 bases at J, with 6 bases between the two ends. This CDR3 contains 12 residues.

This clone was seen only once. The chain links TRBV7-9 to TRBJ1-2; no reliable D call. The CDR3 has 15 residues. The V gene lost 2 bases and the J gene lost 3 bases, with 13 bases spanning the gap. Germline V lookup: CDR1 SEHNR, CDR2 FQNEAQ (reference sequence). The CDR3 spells CASSLSAVMDYGYTF. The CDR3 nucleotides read TGTGCCAGCAGCTTATCGGCCGTAATGGACTATGGCTACACCTTC. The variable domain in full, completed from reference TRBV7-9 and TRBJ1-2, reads DTGVSQNPRHKITKRGQNVTFRCDPISEHNRLYWYRQTLGQGPEFLTYFQNEAQLEKSRLLSDRFSAERPKGSFSTLEIQRTEQGDSAMYLCASSLSAVMDYGYTFGSGTRLTVV.

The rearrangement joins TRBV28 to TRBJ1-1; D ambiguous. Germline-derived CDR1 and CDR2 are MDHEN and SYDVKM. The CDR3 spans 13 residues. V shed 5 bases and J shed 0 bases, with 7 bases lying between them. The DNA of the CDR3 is TGTGCCAGCAGTGGCAGCATGAACACTGAAGCTTTCTTT. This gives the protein CASSGSMNTEAFF.

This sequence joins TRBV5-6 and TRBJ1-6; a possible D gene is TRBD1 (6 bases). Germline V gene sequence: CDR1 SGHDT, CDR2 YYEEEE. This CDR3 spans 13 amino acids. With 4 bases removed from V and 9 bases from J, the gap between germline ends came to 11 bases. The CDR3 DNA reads TGTGCCAGCAGCACCGAACAGGGTTCACCCCTCCACTTT. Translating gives CASSTEQGSPLHF.

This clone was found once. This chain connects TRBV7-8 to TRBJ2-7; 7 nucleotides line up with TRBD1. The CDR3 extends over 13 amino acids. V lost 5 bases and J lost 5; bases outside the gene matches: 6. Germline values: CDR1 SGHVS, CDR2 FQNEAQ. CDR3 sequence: CASSADRADEQYF. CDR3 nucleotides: TGTGCCAGCAGCGCCGACAGGGCTGACGAGCAGTACTTC.

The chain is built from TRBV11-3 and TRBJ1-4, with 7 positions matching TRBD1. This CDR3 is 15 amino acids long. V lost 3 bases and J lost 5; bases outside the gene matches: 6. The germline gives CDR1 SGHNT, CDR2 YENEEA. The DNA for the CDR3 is TGTGCCAGCAGCTTGGGACAGACTCTAAATGAAAAACTGTTTTTT. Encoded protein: CASSLGQTLNEKLFF.

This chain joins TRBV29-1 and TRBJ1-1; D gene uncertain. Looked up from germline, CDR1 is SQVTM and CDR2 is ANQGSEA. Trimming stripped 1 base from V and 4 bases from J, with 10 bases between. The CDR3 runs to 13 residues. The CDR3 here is CSVEGWMGTEAFF. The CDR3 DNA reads TGCAGCGTTGAAGGGTGGATGGGCACTGAAGCTTTCTTT.

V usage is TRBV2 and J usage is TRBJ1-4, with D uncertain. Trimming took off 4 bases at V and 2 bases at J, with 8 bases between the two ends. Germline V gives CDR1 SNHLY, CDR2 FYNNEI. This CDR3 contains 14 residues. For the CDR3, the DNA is TGTGCCAGCAGTGCGGGTCTTACTAATGAAAAACTGTTTTTT. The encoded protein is CASSAGLTNEKLFF.

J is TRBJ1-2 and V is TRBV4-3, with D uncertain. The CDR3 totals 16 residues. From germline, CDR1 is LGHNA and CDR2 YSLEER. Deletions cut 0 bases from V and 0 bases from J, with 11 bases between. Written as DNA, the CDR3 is TGCGCCAGCAGCCAAGAAGTGAACACGGCTAACTATGGCTACACCTTC. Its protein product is CASSQEVNTANYGYTF.

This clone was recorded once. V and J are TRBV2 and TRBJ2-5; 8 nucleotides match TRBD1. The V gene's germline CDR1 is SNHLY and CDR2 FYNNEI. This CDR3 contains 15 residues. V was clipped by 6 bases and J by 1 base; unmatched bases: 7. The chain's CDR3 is CASRLGTGPQETQYF. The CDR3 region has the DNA TGTGCCAGCAGACTCGGGACAGGACCCCAAGAGACCCAGTACTTC.

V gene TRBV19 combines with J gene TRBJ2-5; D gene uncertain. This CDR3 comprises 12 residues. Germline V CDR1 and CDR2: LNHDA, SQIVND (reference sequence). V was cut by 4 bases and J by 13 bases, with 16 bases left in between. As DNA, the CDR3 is TGTGCCAGTAGTACCCCTGTTGGTGAACTGTACTTC. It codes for CASSTPVGELYF.